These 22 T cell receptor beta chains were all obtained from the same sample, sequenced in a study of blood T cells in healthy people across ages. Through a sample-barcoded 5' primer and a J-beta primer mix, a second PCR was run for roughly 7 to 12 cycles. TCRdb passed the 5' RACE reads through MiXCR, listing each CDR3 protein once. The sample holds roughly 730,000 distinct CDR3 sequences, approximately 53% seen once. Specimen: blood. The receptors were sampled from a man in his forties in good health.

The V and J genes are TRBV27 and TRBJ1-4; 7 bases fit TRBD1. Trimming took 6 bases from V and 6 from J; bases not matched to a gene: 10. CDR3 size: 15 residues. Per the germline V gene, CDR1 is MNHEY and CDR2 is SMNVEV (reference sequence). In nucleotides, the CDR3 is TGTGCCAGCAGATCGTGGGAGGGGGCGTATGAAAAACTGTTTTTT. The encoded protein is CASRSWEGAYEKLFF.

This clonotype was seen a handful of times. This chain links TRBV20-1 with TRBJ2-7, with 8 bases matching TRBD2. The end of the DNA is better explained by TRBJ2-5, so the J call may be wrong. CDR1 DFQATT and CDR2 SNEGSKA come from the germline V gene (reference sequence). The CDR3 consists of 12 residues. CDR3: CSAKSGGETQYF. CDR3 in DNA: TGCAGTGCTAAGAGCGGGGGCGAGACCCAGTACTTC.

CDR3 sequence: CASSSTQLAGGHNEQYF. The CDR3 DNA is TGTGCCAGCAGCTCCACGCAACTAGCGGGGGGCCACAATGAGCAGTACTTC. The rearrangement uses TRBV7-3 and TRBJ2-5; TRBD2 matches 12 bases. The V gene's germline CDR1 is SGHTA and CDR2 FQGTGA. After removal of 4 bases from V and 11 bases from J, the junction contained 17 bases not matched to a gene. This CDR3 contains 17 residues.

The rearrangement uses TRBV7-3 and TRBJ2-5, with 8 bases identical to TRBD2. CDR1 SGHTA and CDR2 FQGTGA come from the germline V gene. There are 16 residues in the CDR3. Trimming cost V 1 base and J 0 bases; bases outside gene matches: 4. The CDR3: CASSLRSSGYQETQYF. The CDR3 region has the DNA TGTGCCAGCAGCTTAAGGTCTAGCGGGTACCAAGAGACCCAGTACTTC.

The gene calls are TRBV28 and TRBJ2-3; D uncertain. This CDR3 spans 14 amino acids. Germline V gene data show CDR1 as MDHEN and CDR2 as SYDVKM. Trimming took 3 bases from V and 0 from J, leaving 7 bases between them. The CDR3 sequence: CASSLSISTDTQYF. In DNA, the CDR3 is TGTGCCAGCAGTTTGAGTATAAGCACAGATACGCAGTATTTT.

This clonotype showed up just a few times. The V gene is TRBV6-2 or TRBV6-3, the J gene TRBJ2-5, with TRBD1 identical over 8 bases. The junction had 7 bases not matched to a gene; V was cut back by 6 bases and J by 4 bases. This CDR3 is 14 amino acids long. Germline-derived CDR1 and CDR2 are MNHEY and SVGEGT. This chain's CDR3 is CASSLRTGLETQYF. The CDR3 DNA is TGTGCCAGCAGCCTAAGGACAGGGTTAGAGACCCAGTACTTC.

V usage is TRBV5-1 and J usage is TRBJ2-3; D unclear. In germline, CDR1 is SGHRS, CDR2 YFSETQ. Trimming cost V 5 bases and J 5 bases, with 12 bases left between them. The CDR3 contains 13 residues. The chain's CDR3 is CASSSQPGDTQYF. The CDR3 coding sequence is TGCGCCAGCAGTTCTCAACCTGGAGATACGCAGTATTTT.

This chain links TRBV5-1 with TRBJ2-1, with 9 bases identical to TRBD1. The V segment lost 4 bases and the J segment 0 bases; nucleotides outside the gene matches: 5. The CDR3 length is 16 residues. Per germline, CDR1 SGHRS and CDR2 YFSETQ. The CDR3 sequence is CASSPTGQGSYNEQFF. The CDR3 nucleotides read TGCGCCAGCAGCCCGACGGGACAGGGCTCCTACAATGAGCAGTTCTTC.

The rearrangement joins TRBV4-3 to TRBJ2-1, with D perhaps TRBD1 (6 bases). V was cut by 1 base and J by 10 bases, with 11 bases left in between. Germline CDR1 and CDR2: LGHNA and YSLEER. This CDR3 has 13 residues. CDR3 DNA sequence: TGCGCCAGCAGCCAAGCGCTCAGGGGAGAGCAGTTCTTC. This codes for CASSQALRGEQFF.

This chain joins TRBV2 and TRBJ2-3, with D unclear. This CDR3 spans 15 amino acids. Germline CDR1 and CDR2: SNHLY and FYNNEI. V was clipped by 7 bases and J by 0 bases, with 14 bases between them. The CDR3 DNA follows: TGTGCCAGCAACCGAAGGGATACAAGCACAGATACGCAGTATTTT. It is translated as CASNRRDTSTDTQYF.

CDR3 loop: CSANGQGVHNQPQHF. The CDR3 DNA is TGCAGTGCCAACGGACAGGGAGTGCACAATCAGCCCCAGCATTTT. The J gene is TRBJ1-5, the V gene TRBV20-1; TRBD1 agrees at 8 bases. Trimming cost V 6 bases and J 3 bases; bases outside gene matches: 10. This CDR3 region has 15 residues. Looked up from germline, CDR1 is DFQATT and CDR2 is SNEGSKA (reference sequence).

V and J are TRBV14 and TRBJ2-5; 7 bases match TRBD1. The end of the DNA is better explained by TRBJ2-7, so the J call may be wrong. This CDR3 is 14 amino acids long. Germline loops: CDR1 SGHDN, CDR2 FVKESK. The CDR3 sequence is CASSPQTGSDEQYF. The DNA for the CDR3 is TGTGCCAGCAGCCCACAGACAGGGTCGGACGAGCAGTACTTC.

This CDR3 reads CAISEGIGRPNYEQYF. The DNA of the CDR3 is TGTGCCATCAGTGAAGGCATCGGGCGGCCAAACTACGAGCAGTACTTC. The chain links TRBV10-3 to TRBJ2-7, with no clear D. Germline V gene data show CDR1 as ENHRY and CDR2 as SYGVKD. Deletions cut 3 bases from V and 3 bases from J, with 18 bases between. The CDR3 covers 16 residues.

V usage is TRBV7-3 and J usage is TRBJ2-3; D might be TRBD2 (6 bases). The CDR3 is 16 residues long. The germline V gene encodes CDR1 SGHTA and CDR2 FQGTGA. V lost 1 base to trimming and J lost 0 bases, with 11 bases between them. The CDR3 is CASSLNPGTSTDTQYF. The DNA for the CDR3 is TGTGCCAGCAGCTTAAATCCGGGGACTAGCACAGATACGCAGTATTTT.

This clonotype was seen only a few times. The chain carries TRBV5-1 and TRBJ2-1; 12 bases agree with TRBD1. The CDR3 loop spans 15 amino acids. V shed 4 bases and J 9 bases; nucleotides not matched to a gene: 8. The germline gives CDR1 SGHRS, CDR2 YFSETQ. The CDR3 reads CASSPGTGGEGEQFF. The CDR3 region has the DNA TGCGCCAGCAGCCCTGGGACAGGGGGCGAGGGTGAGCAGTTCTTC.

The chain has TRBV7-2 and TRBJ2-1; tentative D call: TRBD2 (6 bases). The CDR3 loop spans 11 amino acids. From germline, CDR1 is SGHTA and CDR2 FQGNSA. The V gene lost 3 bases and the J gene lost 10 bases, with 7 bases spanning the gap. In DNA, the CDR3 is TGTGCCAGCAGCTTCCGGGGGGAGCAGTTCTTC. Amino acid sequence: CASSFRGEQFF.

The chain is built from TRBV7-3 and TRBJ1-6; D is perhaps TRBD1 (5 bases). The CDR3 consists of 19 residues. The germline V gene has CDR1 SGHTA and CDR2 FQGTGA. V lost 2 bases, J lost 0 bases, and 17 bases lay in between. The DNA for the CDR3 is TGTGCCAGCAGCTTAGGAGGGGTCGGACGGCTCTCCTATAATTCACCCCTCCACTTT. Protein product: CASSLGGVGRLSYNSPLHF.

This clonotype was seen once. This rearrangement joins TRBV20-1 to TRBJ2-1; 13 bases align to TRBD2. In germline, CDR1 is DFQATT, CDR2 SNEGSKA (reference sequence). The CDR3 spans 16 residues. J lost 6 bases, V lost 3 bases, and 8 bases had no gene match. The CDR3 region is CSASPGLAGIGNEQFF. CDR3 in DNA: TGCAGTGCTAGTCCGGGACTAGCGGGGATCGGCAATGAGCAGTTCTTC.

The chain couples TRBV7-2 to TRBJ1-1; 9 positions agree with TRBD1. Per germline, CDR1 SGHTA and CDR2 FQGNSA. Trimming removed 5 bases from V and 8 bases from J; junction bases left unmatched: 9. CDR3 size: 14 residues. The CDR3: CASSIPGTGTEAFF. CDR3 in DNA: TGTGCCAGCAGCATACCCGGGACAGGGACAGAAGCTTTCTTT.

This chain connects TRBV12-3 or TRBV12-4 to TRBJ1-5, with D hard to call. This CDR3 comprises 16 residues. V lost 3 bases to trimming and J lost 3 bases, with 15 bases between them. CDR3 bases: TGTGCCAGCAGTTTGGGCAGCAGCGAACACAATCAGCCCCAGCATTTT. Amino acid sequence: CASSLGSSEHNQPQHF.

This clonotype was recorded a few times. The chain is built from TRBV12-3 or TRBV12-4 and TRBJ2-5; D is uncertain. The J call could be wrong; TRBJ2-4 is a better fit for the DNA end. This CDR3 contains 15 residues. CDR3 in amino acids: CASGPRRPGSDIQYF. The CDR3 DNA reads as TGTGCCAGCGGGCCCCGCAGGCCCGGCTCCGACATTCAGTACTTC.

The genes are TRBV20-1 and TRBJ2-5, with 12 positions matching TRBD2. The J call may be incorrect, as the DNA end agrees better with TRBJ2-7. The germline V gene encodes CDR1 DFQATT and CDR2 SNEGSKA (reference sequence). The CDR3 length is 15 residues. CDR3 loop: CSARDVGLAGYEQYF. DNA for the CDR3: TGCAGTGCTAGAGATGTGGGACTAGCGGGCTACGAGCAGTACTTC.